This T cell receptor beta chain was sequenced during a study of cytomegalovirus exposure and HLA in healthy donors (dated by TCRdb to the late 2010s). Describing the broader study: In an earlier analysis of some 550 of the donors, about 270 Gb of sequence data and 95 million to 130 million unique TCR beta sequences from roughly 190 million T cells were reported. The number of typed donors differed by locus: about 620-640 for A, B, C, DRB1 and DQB1; some 540 for DQA1; 606 for DPA1; and about 450 for DPB1. To study patterns of TCR occurrence, a later analysis re-analyzed previously published TCR beta repertoires from 650 to 750 donors and added high-resolution HLA genotyping. About 280 gigabases of sequencing data and around 85 million unique TCR sequences made up an early release that covered around 640 HLA-typed donors. Both class I and class II loci were covered by HLA typing, at four-digit resolution. A later genetic analysis took genome-wide SNP genotypes for 398 of the 666 donors and used that subset as a discovery cohort. An earlier analysis of 587 of the donors applied high-throughput TCR beta sequencing to assess whether each TCR beta V gene segment acted as functional or pseudogenic. All discovery cohort repertoires had been generated using a single sequencing platform. Alongside the repertoire data, information on donor age, sex, ethnicity and CMV serostatus was compiled. Of the roughly 390 genotyped donors, approximately 83% fell in the genetic ancestry cluster associated with self-reported Caucasian donors. Rather than drawing on any new phenotypic data, the later analysis identified candidate immune exposures from TCR beta sequences and the way those sequences occurred across donors. Roughly 5 DR-DQ haplotypes were handled as single units for association and clustering, since linkage in the cohort was strong. On average, roughly 200,000 unique TCR beta nucleotide sequences were sequenced per donor among fewer than 500 genotyped donors of the cohort, with about 19% of those sequences being non-productive. A separate validation cohort of approximately 130 different subjects was used in addition to the roughly 670-subject first cohort. The study was designed to test whether signatures of past pathogen exposure could be identified by cataloging public T cell receptors. The study profiled the T cell repertoires of fewer than 850 subjects by immunosequencing and related them to cytomegalovirus serostatus. To predict cytomegalovirus infection status, the study combined high-throughput TCR immunosequencing, statistical association of individual TCRs with disease status, and machine learning. Overall study results and their limits: A few of the identified cytomegalovirus-associated TCR beta chains were confirmed in vitro to be specific for cytomegalovirus antigens. Several of the top co-occurrence clusters appeared to be linked to parvovirus B19, influenza, CMV and Epstein-Barr virus, according to a later analysis. A group of highly shared sequence variants was considered likely to be a technical artifact of the sequencing pipeline. A further reported finding was that TCR beta sequences accurately predicted the HLA-A and HLA-B alleles for most subjects in the first cohort. Some IMGT-functional V segments, including TRBV6-2 and TRBV6-3, could not be distinguished by the 87-base-pair reads and were therefore excluded. In both the original and validation cohorts, the classifier was reported to diagnose cytomegalovirus status with high specificity and sensitivity. Most TCR sequences were seen in very few donors, while some public TCRs were found in many individuals. In an earlier analysis of some 540 of the donors, most TCR beta V segments appeared in productive rearrangements about 87% or about 30% of the time, broadly matching IMGT annotations. In a later analysis, HLA-associated TCR beta chains were found to be more clonally expanded and to have lower generation probabilities than equally common non-associated chains. Only TCR beta chains were sequenced in this cohort, and the absence of alpha or paired-chain data limited detectable features. The study gave a list of under 200 TCR beta chains associated with cytomegalovirus. The authors suggested that the approach could potentially be generalized to other disease states and immunological phenotypes. Correlated functional status among segregating V segments might reflect linkage disequilibrium, but an unknown experimental factor could not be ruled out. An association between a missense DCLRE1C variant and V-gene and J-gene trimming of TCR beta chains was found in a later genetic analysis and replicated in an independent cohort. In a later analysis, the rate of TCR association differed among HLA loci, with DRB1 alleles having the most associated TCRs and HLA-C alleles having the fewest. When HLA alleles, especially DR and DQ, strongly co-occurred, attributing TCR associations to individual alleles was difficult. Seventeen rarely observed V segments, including chromosome 9 orphons, were excluded from the earlier analysis of a few hundred of the donors because counts were too low. In a later analysis, most CMV-associated TCR beta chains were found to appear HLA-restricted, with HLA associations seemingly driven largely by CMV exposure. In a later genetic analysis, fewer N-insertions in productive TCRs were reported among donors in an Asian-associated ancestry cluster than the roughly 670-donor mean. Because HLA typing was unavailable for some donors at each locus, only the typed subset was used in association tests. Specific HLA alleles were associated with 15,000 to 20,000 TCR beta sequences at a false discovery rate of 0.05 in a later analysis. For the cohort, immune exposure information was limited to CMV serostatus. The presence/absence analyses assumed that sequencing depth was roughly uniform across donors, and that assumption may not be true.

The cohort consisted of 670 or so healthy bone marrow donors. All cohort members were sampled while nominally healthy, although unrecorded immune exposures were likely present. The donor was CMV seropositive and was included in the group of 290 or so seropositive cohort members. Every donor gave a peripheral blood sample, and the peripheral blood mononuclear cells from that sample were used for TCR beta sequencing. Genomic DNA was extracted from the blood cell samples with the Qiagen DNeasy Blood Extraction Kit. Note on this clone: Its target antigen remains unknown. Nothing much larger sits one base from this clone, and base qualities are not available.

Here V drops 1 base and J drops 6 bases, and the junction holds 11 bases not matched to any gene. For CDR1 and CDR2, the germline V gene lists SQVTM and ANQGSEA. From the cysteine up to the phenylalanine, the CDR3 has a length of 16 residues. The kept DNA is CDR3 alone, 48 bases in frame from the first base. Library construction relied on the immunoSEQ multiplex PCR assay. A mixture of 60 forward primers for TCR Vbeta segments and 13 reverse primers for TCR Jbeta segments was used in the multiplex PCR. The CDR3 region of rearranged TCR beta genes was amplified from genomic DNA by a multiplex PCR assay. Amplified TCR beta libraries were sequenced as 87-base-pair reads on the Illumina HiSeq System. Under the source paper's analysis protocol: A later analysis tallied tens of millions of unique TCR beta chains across the approximately 670 repertoires, and about 12 million of those chains were shared by two or more donors. A nearest-neighbor algorithm error-corrected the raw reads and collapsed the reads into unique sequences, merging closely related sequences to remove PCR and sequencing errors. To assign V, D and J gene segments, CDR3 sequences were aligned to IMGT reference sequences. For a sequence to be retained, at least a six-nucleotide match to both a V gene segment and a J gene segment was required. Rearrangements were classified as productive when the CDR3 lacked stop codons and remained in frame with V and J, and all other rearrangements were classified as non-productive. Following IMGT convention, CDR3 was defined as the stretch from the second conserved V-encoded cysteine up to the conserved J-encoded phenylalanine. The earlier analysis of roughly 590 of the donors excluded any sequence lacking an unambiguous match to a single V gene segment. In an earlier analysis of around 600 of the donors, V segments were called functional above 56.7% productive rearrangements and were called segregating when the between-donor standard deviation exceeded 5%. A statistical classification framework was built for diagnosing cytomegalovirus status from the catalog of TCR beta chain sequences. In a later analysis, V and J genes were assigned by comparing TCR nucleotide sequences against IMGT/GENE-DB human TR gene sequences. A later analysis assigned CDR3 sequences and most-parsimonious VDJ recombination scenarios with the TCRdist pipeline. In a later analysis, each TCR beta chain was defined by its CDR3 amino acid sequence together with its V-gene family, and reads lacking a unique V-gene family were excluded. In a later analysis, several hundred highly shared, low-generation-probability nucleotide sequences were removed to address suspected cross-contamination and a sequencing artifact. In a later analysis, a clonal expansion index for each public chain was calculated from normalized within-repertoire ranks of inferred template counts. Generation probabilities in a later analysis came from a VDJ recombination model fitted to out-of-frame rearrangements, and those results were checked against IGoR. A later analysis scored TCR-TCR, TCR-HLA and TCR-CMV co-occurrence with hypergeometric tests, applying a repertoire-size bias correction to TCR pairs. To estimate false discovery rates, a later analysis permuted the HLA or CMV assignments 20 times. In a later analysis, co-occurring TCRs were grouped using DBSCAN, with TCRdist sequence similarity added in when clustering inside HLA-allele-positive subsets. For co-occurrence clustering, repertoires with fewer than 30,000 or more than 120,000 public chains were excluded, along with five repertoires with anomalous nucleotide sharing. Entries here come from immuneACCESS through TCRdb and include only in-frame sequences with V and J called. Some clones fail to appear in such tables; in the studies checked, an unresolved V gene covers under half of the shortfall, and the cause of the remainder is unknown. From that table come the V and J calls and clone size; the DNA was used to work out D and trimming. In all, the sample holds over 100,000 clones, and 74% of those were seen once. Clones ranked in the top ten supply around 5% of the sample.

The receptor was derived from a young man in good health and CMV-seropositive. Sequencing was performed on PBMCs. In this chain, TRBV29-1 is recombined with TRBJ2-2; the junction holds 7 bases that match TRBD1. CDR3 protein: CSVEGERGRNSGELFF. The nucleotide sequence reads as follows: TGCAGCGTTGAAGGAGAGAGGGGGCGTAACTCCGGGGAGCTGTTTTTT.